This is a list of T cell receptor beta chains from one sample in a study of Ad26.COV2.S vaccination and SARS-CoV-2 variants. Sequencing was performed with immunoSEQ multiplex PCR; in TCRdb, only in-frame clones are kept and a portion is missing. The table has about 320,000 clones, roughly 80% seen once. The material was peripheral blood, obtained in a trial of Ad26.COV2.S vaccine versus placebo. The receptors were sampled from a person between 18 and 65 years old who received the Ad26.COV2.S COVID-19 vaccine or a placebo. Both conserved end residues are part of each CDR3. A D gene is named only where the DNA matches it firmly. Rows give clone size only sometimes, using once, few, many, or a class for an expanded clone.

D gene	clone size	J gene	V gene	CDR3 protein	CDR3 DNA
TRBD1	NA	TRBJ2-2	TRBV2	CASNPWTGSTGELFF	TGTGCCAGCAATCCTTGGACAGGGAGCACCGGGGAGCTGTTTTTT
TRBD1	NA	TRBJ2-2	TRBV6-2/TRBV6-3	CASSSRQGAYTGELFF	TGTGCCAGCAGTTCTAGGCAGGGGGCCTACACCGGGGAGCTGTTTTTT
TRBD1	NA	TRBJ1-2	TRBV5-1	CASSYSGQGDGYTF	TGCGCCAGCAGTTACTCCGGACAGGGCGATGGCTACACCTTC
NA	once	TRBJ2-5	TRBV11-2	CASSLVGARAETQYF	TGTGCCAGCAGCTTAGTGGGGGCGCGAGCTGAGACCCAGTACTTC
NA	few	TRBJ1-2	TRBV29-1	CSVDTTNYGYTF	TGCAGCGTTGATACGACCAACTATGGCTACACCTTC
TRBD1	NA	TRBJ1-2	TRBV19	CASRGTGDYGYTF	TGTGCCAGTAGGGGGACAGGGGACTATGGCTACACCTTC
NA	NA	TRBJ1-3	TRBV27	CASSSNSGNTIYF	TGTGCCAGCAGTTCAAACTCTGGAAACACCATATATTTT
NA	NA	TRBJ1-4	TRBV9	CASSVGQLSSEKLFF	TGTGCCAGCAGCGTAGGACAGTTATCTAGCGAAAAACTGTTTTTT
NA	NA	TRBJ1-1	TRBV27	CASSDLATEAFF	TGTGCCAGCAGCGACTTGGCCACTGAAGCTTTCTTT
NA	NA	TRBJ2-3	TRBV28	CASSSPLRDTQYF	TGTGCCAGCAGTTCACCTTTGAGGGATACGCAGTATTTT
NA	NA	TRBJ2-3	TRBV28	CASSLFGGLGITDTQYF	TGTGCCAGCAGTTTATTCGGGGGGCTTGGTATCACAGATACGCAGTATTTT
TRBD2	NA	TRBJ2-1	TRBV3-1/TRBV3-2	CASSQRGGANEQFF	TGTGCCAGCAGCCAACGCGGGGGGGCGAATGAGCAGTTCTTC
TRBD2	NA	TRBJ2-1	TRBV11-2	CASSLDRASGLNNEQFF	TGTGCCAGCAGCTTAGATCGGGCTAGCGGGCTAAACAATGAGCAGTTCTTC
NA	few	TRBJ1-1	TRBV5-6	CASSLEDGGTEAFF	TGTGCCAGCAGCTTGGAAGACGGGGGTACTGAAGCTTTCTTT
NA	NA	TRBJ1-1	TRBV19	CASSPRQGLGTEAFF	TGTGCCAGTAGTCCACGCCAGGGGTTGGGCACTGAAGCTTTCTTT
TRBD2	NA	TRBJ2-7	TRBV12-3/TRBV12-4	CASSFGGALEQYF	TGTGCCAGCAGCTTCGGGGGGGCCCTCGAGCAGTACTTC
NA	NA	TRBJ2-5	TRBV9	CASSVSGLRQETQYF	TGTGCCAGCAGCGTATCGGGACTCAGACAAGAGACCCAGTACTTC
NA	NA	TRBJ1-6	TRBV11-2	CASSLDTTPLHF	TGTGCCAGCAGCTTAGACACCACACCCCTCCACTTT
TRBD1	NA	TRBJ1-1	TRBV5-1	CASSLADRGNTEAFF	TGCGCCAGCAGCCTAGCGGACAGGGGTAACACTGAAGCTTTCTTT
NA	NA	TRBJ1-2	TRBV9	CASSVAGDTLGGYTF	TGTGCCAGCAGCGTCGCCGGGGACACTCTTGGTGGCTACACCTTC
NA	NA	TRBJ1-1	TRBV5-6	CASSLVQAGLFVF	TGTGCCAGCAGCTTGGTGCAGGCGGGTTTATTCGTCTTT
NA	few	TRBJ2-7	TRBV21-1	CASSNGPESSYEQYF	TGTGCCAGCAGCAATGGGCCAGAATCCTCCTACGAGCAGTACTTC
NA	NA	TRBJ2-7	TRBV6-2/TRBV6-3	CASSPPQASVAYEQYF	TGTGCCAGCAGCCCTCCCCAGGCTAGCGTCGCCTACGAGCAGTACTTC
NA	NA	TRBJ2-7	TRBV3-1/TRBV3-2	CASSQGFGGWREQYF	TGTGCCAGCAGCCAAGGTTTTGGGGGTTGGAGGGAGCAGTACTTC
NA	once	TRBJ2-5	TRBV18	CASSPRQGGGQETQYF	TGTGCCAGCTCACCACGCCAGGGAGGGGGCCAAGAGACCCAGTACTTC
TRBD1	NA	TRBJ2-7	TRBV27	CASSLLGQGLGEQYF	TGTGCCAGCAGTTTATTGGGACAGGGACTTGGGGAGCAGTACTTC
NA	NA	TRBJ1-5	TRBV6-6	CASTSLPGLGQPQHF	TGTGCCAGCACCTCTTTACCAGGGTTAGGACAGCCCCAGCATTTT
TRBD1	NA	TRBJ1-2	TRBV4-2	CASSREGQANYGYTF	TGTGCCAGCAGCCGGGAGGGACAGGCAAATTATGGCTACACCTTC
NA	NA	TRBJ1-3	TRBV7-2	CASSLSPERSGNTIYF	TGTGCCAGCAGCTTAAGTCCCGAGCGCTCTGGAAACACCATATATTTT
NA	NA	TRBJ2-3	TRBV5-1	CASSSSGQSSTQYF	TGCGCCAGCAGCTCGTCAGGACAGTCGTCTACGCAGTATTTT
NA	few	TRBJ2-3	TRBV5-4	CASSPRAGATDTQYF	TGTGCCAGCAGCCCGAGGGCGGGGGCCACAGATACGCAGTATTTT
NA	NA	TRBJ1-6	TRBV6-5	CASRWDYNSPLHF	TGTGCCAGCAGATGGGATTATAATTCACCCCTCCACTTT
NA	NA	TRBJ1-4	TRBV11-2	CASTGGQGPPGSEKLFF	TGTGCCAGCACGGGGGGGCAGGGCCCCCCTGGTTCTGAAAAACTGTTTTTT
NA	NA	TRBJ1-1	TRBV6-1	CASSEFQNTEAFF	TGTGCCAGCAGTGAATTCCAGAACACTGAAGCTTTCTTT
NA	once	TRBJ1-3	TRBV15	CATSRDLPGSGNTIYF	TGTGCCACCAGCAGAGATCTTCCGGGCTCTGGAAACACCATATATTTT
NA	NA	TRBJ1-4	TRBV18	CASSRRTDNEKLFF	TGTGCCAGCTCACGTCGGACAGATAATGAAAAACTGTTTTTT
TRBD1	NA	TRBJ2-1	TRBV7-9	CASSLGQNNEQFF	TGTGCCAGCAGCCTGGGACAGAACAATGAGCAGTTCTTC
TRBD1	NA	TRBJ1-1	TRBV29-1	CSGYRGPNTEAFF	TGCAGCGGGTACAGGGGTCCGAACACTGAAGCTTTCTTT
TRBD2	once	TRBJ2-7	TRBV7-2	CASTPQAGDYEQYF	TGTGCCAGCACGCCACAAGCGGGGGACTACGAGCAGTACTTC
TRBD2	NA	TRBJ2-1	TRBV9	CASSDSGGGHNEQFF	TGTGCCAGCAGCGATAGCGGGGGGGGTCACAATGAGCAGTTCTTC